This record looks at one T cell receptor beta chain sequence and its context. What it recognizes is unknown. V lost 4 bases to trimming and J lost 4 bases; unmatched junction nucleotides: 5. The CDR3 has 14 residues. Germline V gene sequence: CDR1 SGDLS, CDR2 YYNGEE. Using immunoSEQ multiplex PCR, the repertoire was profiled, and TCRdb retains in-frame clones only, with some absent. The sample shows around 140,000 clones, roughly nine tenths of them seen only once. This sample stems from a study of OX40 agonist ivuxolimab in advanced cancers. Overall study results and limits: Expanded clones were, on average, more numerous in CD8+ T cells than in CD4+.

The J gene is TRBJ2-7, the V gene TRBV9; 10 nucleotides match TRBD1. Sequencing used CD4+ or CD8+ T cells sorted from blood, obtained in a trial of the OX40 agonist ivuxolimab. The sequence was obtained from an adult with an advanced solid tumor such as melanoma, head and neck, liver or kidney cancer. The DNA of the CDR3 is TGTGCCAGCAGCAGACAGGGGGCGTCGTACGAGCAGTACTTC. Its protein product is CASSRQGASYEQYF.